This entry concerns a single T cell receptor (beta chain). This clonotype was counted at least ten times. Its antigen is still unknown. The record has no base qualities; no much larger clone is one base away. To prepare the library, 5' RACE was applied. TCRdb names Illumina HiSeq 2000 as the instrument used. Template switching introduced a universal primer binding site; the final cDNA contained a unique molecular identifier, enabling accurate counting of TCR cDNA molecules. Specific primers in the conserved constant-segment region were used to synthesize first-strand cDNA for TCR alpha and beta chains. Each cDNA library was double barcoded, with a SMART-Mk sample barcode plus Illumina barcodes, to control for contamination. Two successive PCR steps introduced TruSeq adapter sequences along with Illumina sample barcodes. The TCR alpha and beta cDNA libraries were sequenced on the Illumina HiSeq platform using custom primers. As for how the authors treated the data: MiGEC processed the raw reads to extract unique molecular identifiers, while MiXCR was used to determine the CDR3 positions. For each individual, recombination models were inferred using an EM algorithm with the repgenHMM and IGoR tools. Shared clonotype analysis was performed with the tcR package in R, normalizing sharing by the product of cloneset sizes. To study raw recombination without the effects of thymic and clonal selection, out-of-frame nonproductive sequences were analyzed. TCRdb cleaned the public reads at Q25 with fastp, built clones with MiXCR and kept in-frame beta chains. Entries that share a CDR3 protein sequence are merged under the most common genes and DNA. The V and J calls reflect TCRdb's pipeline rather than the authors' work. This sample is represented by 250,000 to 300,000 distinct CDR3 sequences; just under 9.5% of them were singletons. The ten largest account for approximately 6.5% of the sample.

The record originates from a study of identical twins (dated by TCRdb to about 2016). With respect to the entire study: TCR alpha and beta repertoires from monozygotic twins, unrelated adults of various ages and cord blood were deep-sequenced to test whether fetal clonotypes persist. To rule out contamination, the twin experiments were replicated at different times with different library preparation protocols.

Reading from cysteine to phenylalanine, the CDR3 counts 14 amino acids. Only the CDR3 DNA stays, 42 bases, in frame from base 1. Taken from the germline V gene, the CDR1 and CDR2 loops are LGHNA and YSLEER. The trim is 5 bases for V and 0 bases for J, with a gap of 10 bases between the germline ends. Study-wide findings and limitations: Recombination models systematically underestimated out-of-frame TCR alpha sharing in monozygotic twins but agreed with sharing between unrelated individuals. Because the same donors could not be followed over many years, conclusions were based on cross-sectional statistical analysis. Invariant T cells such as MAIT and iNKT could partly confound zero-insertion analyses, although diverse VJ usage argued against such confounding for most clonotypes. Fewer insertions were carried by abundant cord blood beta clonotypes; a weaker similar trend was observed in young adult naive repertoires, while no such trend was observed in memory repertoires. Excess twin sharing in beta out-of-frame sequences was weaker because fewer shared sequences lowered the signal-to-noise ratio. Out-of-frame TCR alpha sequences shared between twins showed an excess of low generation-probability sequences compared with coincidental sharing between unrelated individuals.

Every donor in the study was a healthy Caucasian. Three pairs of female monozygotic twins, all aged roughly 18 to 30 years, made up the twin cohort. Positive isolation kits from Invitrogen were used to isolate the CD4+ and CD8+ T cell populations. The data also belong to a second study, concerning yellow fever vaccine responses in identical twins. As the second publication notes: The authors reported that the T cell response to vaccination in identical twins appeared partly convergent and partly personalized. In the study, vaccine-responding T cell clones were precisely tracked in identical twins.

The sequence is built from TRBV4-3 and TRBJ2-5, with TRBD1 perhaps the D gene, on 5 matching bases. The sequenced sample was CD8+ T cells sorted from blood. The sequence came from a woman between 18 and 30 years old in good health. The bases are TGCGCCAGCAGCGAAACAGGTTACCAAGAGACCCAGTACTTC. This yields the protein CASSETGYQETQYF.